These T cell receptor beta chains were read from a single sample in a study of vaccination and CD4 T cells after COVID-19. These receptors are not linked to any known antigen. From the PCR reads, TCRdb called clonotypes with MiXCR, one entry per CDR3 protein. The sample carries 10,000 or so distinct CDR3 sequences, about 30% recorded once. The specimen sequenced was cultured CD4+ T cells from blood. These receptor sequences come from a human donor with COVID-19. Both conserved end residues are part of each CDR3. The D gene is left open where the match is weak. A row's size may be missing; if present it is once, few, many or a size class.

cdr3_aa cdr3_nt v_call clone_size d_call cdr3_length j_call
CASSREGQGVVQETQYF TGTGCCAGCAGCCGAGAGGGACAGGGAGTAGTCCAAGAGACCCAGTACTTC TRBV2 NA TRBD1 17 TRBJ2-5
CAWSVRKGSYGYTF TGTGCCTGGAGTGTACGGAAGGGGAGCTATGGCTACACCTTC TRBV30 few NA 14 TRBJ1-2
CSARTRRGPLEGYTF TGCAGTGCTAGGACTCGTCGGGGACCCTTAGAAGGCTACACCTTC TRBV20-1 few NA 15 TRBJ1-2
CASSPRVADNTGELFF TGTGCCAGTAGCCCAAGAGTAGCAGATAACACCGGGGAGCTGTTTTTT TRBV19 NA NA 16 TRBJ2-2
CASRARDRITYEQYF TGTGCCAGCAGAGCCCGGGACAGGATAACCTACGAGCAGTACTTC TRBV2 NA TRBD1 15 TRBJ2-7
CASSQTGTVNSPLHF TGTGCCAGCAGTCAAACCGGGACAGTCAATTCACCCCTCCACTTT TRBV6-1 NA TRBD1 15 TRBJ1-6
CASSLQGWETQYF TGTGCCAGCAGCTTACAGGGGTGGGAGACCCAGTACTTC TRBV11-1 NA NA 13 TRBJ2-5
CASSPNSPGVNTEAFF TGTGCCAGCAGCCCCAATTCTCCGGGGGTGAACACTGAAGCTTTCTTT TRBV7-3 NA NA 16 TRBJ1-1
CATTGLDEAFF TGCGCCACAACCGGGCTCGATGAAGCTTTCTTT TRBV10-2 NA NA 11 TRBJ1-1
CASSLAGPSQPQHF TGTGCCAGCAGCTTAGCCGGCCCCAGCCAGCCCCAGCATTTT TRBV7-2 few NA 14 TRBJ1-5
CASSLDWRYTEAFF TGTGCCAGCAGCTTGGACTGGAGGTACACTGAAGCTTTCTTT TRBV5-5 once NA 14 TRBJ1-1
CSATRDSSYEQYF TGCAGTGCTACCAGGGACAGCTCCTACGAGCAGTACTTC TRBV20-1 NA TRBD1 13 TRBJ2-7
CASTRGDYGYTF TGTGCCAGCACCAGGGGTGACTATGGCTACACCTTC TRBV6-1 NA NA 12 TRBJ1-2
CASTEGGETQYF TGTGCCAGCACTGAGGGGGGGGAGACCCAGTACTTC TRBV11-3 NA NA 12 TRBJ2-5